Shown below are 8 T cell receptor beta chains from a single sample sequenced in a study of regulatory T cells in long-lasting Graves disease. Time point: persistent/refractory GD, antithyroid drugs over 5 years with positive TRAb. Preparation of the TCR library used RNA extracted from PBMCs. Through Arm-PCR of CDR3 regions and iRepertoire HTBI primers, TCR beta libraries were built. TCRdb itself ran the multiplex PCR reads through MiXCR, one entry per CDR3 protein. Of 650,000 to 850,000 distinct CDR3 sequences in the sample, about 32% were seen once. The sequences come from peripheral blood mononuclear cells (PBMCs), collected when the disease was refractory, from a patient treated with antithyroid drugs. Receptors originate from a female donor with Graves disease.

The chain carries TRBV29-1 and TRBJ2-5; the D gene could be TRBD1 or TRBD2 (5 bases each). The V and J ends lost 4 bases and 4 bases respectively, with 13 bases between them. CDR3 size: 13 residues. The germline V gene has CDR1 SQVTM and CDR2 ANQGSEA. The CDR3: CSVVWGYGETQYF. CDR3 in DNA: TGCAGCGTTGTTTGGGGGTACGGAGAGACCCAGTACTTC.

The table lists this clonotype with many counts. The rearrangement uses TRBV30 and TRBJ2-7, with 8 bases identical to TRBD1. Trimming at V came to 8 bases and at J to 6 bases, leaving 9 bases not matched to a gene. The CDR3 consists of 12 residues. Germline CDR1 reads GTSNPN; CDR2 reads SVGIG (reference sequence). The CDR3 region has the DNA TGTGCCAGTAATCAGGGGGCCGGCGAGCAGTACTTC. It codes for CASNQGAGEQYF.

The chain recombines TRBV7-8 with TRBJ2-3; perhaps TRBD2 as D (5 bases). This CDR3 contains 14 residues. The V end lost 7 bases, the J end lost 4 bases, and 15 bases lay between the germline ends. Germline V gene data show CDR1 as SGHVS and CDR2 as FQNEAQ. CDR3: CASTREGPADTQYF. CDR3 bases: TGTGCCAGCACACGGGAAGGCCCGGCAGATACGCAGTATTTT.

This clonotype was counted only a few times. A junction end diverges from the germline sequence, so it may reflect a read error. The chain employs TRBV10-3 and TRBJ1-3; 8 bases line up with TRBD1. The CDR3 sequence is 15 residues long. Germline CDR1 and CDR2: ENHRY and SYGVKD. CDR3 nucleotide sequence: TGTGCCATCAGCTCAACAGGGGGATCTGGAAACACCATACATTTT. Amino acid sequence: CAISSTGGSGNTIHF.

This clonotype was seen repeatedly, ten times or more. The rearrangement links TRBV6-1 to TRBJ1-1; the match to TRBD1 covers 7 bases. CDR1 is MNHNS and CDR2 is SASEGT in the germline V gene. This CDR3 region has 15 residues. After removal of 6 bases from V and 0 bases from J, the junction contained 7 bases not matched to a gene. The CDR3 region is CASSEDRLMNTEAFF. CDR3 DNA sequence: TGTGCCAGCAGCGAGGACAGGCTCATGAACACTGAAGCTTTCTTT.

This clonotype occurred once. CDR3 coding DNA: TGTGCCTGGAGCCGAGAGGGGGGGAAGCAGCCCCAGCATTTT. Translating it yields CAWSREGGKQPQHF. The rearrangement joins TRBV30 to TRBJ1-5, with D perhaps TRBD1 (6 bases). CDR1 is GTSNPN, CDR2 SVGIG, per germline (reference sequence). Trimming shortened V by 3 bases and J by 7 bases, and 16 bases separated the two germline ends. The length of the CDR3 is 14 residues.

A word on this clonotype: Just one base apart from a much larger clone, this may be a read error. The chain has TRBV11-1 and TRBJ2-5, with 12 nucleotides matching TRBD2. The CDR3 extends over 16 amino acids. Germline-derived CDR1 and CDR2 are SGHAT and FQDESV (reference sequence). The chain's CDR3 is CARSFRTSGIQETQYF. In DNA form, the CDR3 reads TGTGCCCGCAGCTTCAGGACTAGCGGGATCCAAGAGACCCAGTACTTC.

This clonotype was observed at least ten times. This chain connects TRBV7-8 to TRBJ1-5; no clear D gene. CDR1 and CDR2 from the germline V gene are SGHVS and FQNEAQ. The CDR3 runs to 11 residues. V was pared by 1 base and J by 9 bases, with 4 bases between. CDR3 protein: CASSLVGPQHF. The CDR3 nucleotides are TGTGCCAGCAGCTTAGTAGGGCCCCAGCATTTT.